This T cell receptor beta chain was observed in a study of T cell responses to AZD1222 COVID-19 vaccine. There are 14 residues in the CDR3. Germline V gene sequence: CDR1 MNHEY, CDR2 SVGAGI. V lost 2 bases, J lost 2 bases, and 0 bases stayed unmatched. Study-level points and caveats: Spike-specific TCR breadth and depth were elevated following two AZD1222 doses.

As to this clone: As yet, its antigen is unknown.

Sequenced by immunoSEQ multiplex PCR; TCRdb stores in-frame clones only, minus some. This sample has 150,000 to 200,000 clones, with approximately 90% found just once. The receptor comes from an adult who received the MenACWY meningococcal vaccine as a control. This rearrangement joins TRBV6-5 to TRBJ2-7; 10 bases map to TRBD1. The input for sequencing was peripheral blood, taken 28 days after the second dose of the MenACWY control vaccine. The DNA of the CDR3 is TGTGCCAGCAGTTACGGGACAGGGGCCTACGAGCAGTACTTC. This translates into CASSYGTGAYEQYF.